This passage covers 27 T cell receptor beta chains from one sample sequenced in a study of regulatory T cells in long-lasting Graves disease. The time point denotes: persistent/refractory GD, antithyroid drugs over 5 years with positive TRAb. The TCR library used RNA extracted from PBMCs. According to the study, TCR beta libraries were built with iRepertoire HTBI primers and CDR3-region Arm-PCR. TCRdb reanalysed the multiplex PCR reads using MiXCR and keeps one entry per CDR3 protein. The table records fewer than 550,000 distinct CDR3 sequences, roughly a fifth of them present only once. Sequences were derived from peripheral blood mononuclear cells (PBMCs), sampled when the disease was refractory, from a patient treated with antithyroid drugs. These receptors originate from a female donor with Graves disease.

The rearrangement links TRBV6-5 to TRBJ2-7; 10 positions agree with TRBD2. The germline V gene has CDR1 MNHEY and CDR2 SVGAGI. V dropped 4 bases and J dropped 4; count of bases not matched to a gene: 10. This CDR3 region has 16 residues. Here the CDR3 reads CASSSDLAGGFYEQYF. The CDR3, as DNA: TGTGCCAGCAGTTCCGACTTAGCGGGGGGATTTTACGAGCAGTACTTC.

This chain links TRBV6-2 or TRBV6-3 with TRBJ1-2; D not certain. Trimming left V 4 bases short and J 8 bases short, with 17 bases between. This CDR3 region has 14 residues. Germline lookup yields CDR1 MNHEY and CDR2 SVGEGT. As DNA, the CDR3 is TGTGCCAGCAGTTCCGGAACGGTTGTAGAAGGCTACACCTTC. Translation: CASSSGTVVEGYTF.

The table lists this clonotype with many counts. The chain recombines TRBV7-2 with TRBJ1-2; no definite D call. The CDR3 has 14 residues. Germline V lookup: CDR1 SGHTA, CDR2 FQGNSA. The V gene lost 1 base and the J gene lost 7 bases, with 13 bases spanning the gap. CDR3 bases: TGTGCCAGCAGCTTAGTTATCTCAGATCTTGGCTACACCTTC. Encoded protein: CASSLVISDLGYTF.

There are a few counts of this clonotype. The rearrangement uses TRBV7-9 and TRBJ2-2; D is perhaps TRBD1 or TRBD2 (5 bases each). Germline V gives CDR1 SEHNR, CDR2 FQNEAQ (reference sequence). Deletions cut 2 bases from V and 4 bases from J, with 8 bases between. The CDR3 contains 14 residues. This CDR3 reads CASSLMGTTGELFF. The CDR3 nucleotides are TGTGCCAGCAGCTTAATGGGGACCACCGGGGAGCTGTTTTTT.

The chain uses TRBV5-1 and TRBJ1-2; 8 nucleotides line up with TRBD1. The length of the CDR3 is 15 residues. CDR1 and CDR2 from the germline V gene are SGHRS and YFSETQ. Unmatched junction bases numbered 12, after V lost 5 bases and J lost 6 bases. The CDR3 region has the DNA TGCGCCAGCAGGTCCACAATAGCAGGGGGCAATGGCTACACCTTC. Its translation: CASRSTIAGGNGYTF.

The rearrangement uses TRBV5-5 and TRBJ1-5; weak D call: TRBD1 (5 bases). Germline CDR1 and CDR2: SGHKS and YYEKEE (reference sequence). The CDR3 consists of 16 residues. Trimming took off 0 bases at V and 0 bases at J, with 10 bases between the two ends. The CDR3 is CASSLVGDYSNQPQHF. CDR3 DNA: TGTGCCAGCAGCTTGGTAGGGGACTATAGCAATCAGCCCCAGCATTTT.

This clonotype appeared many times. This rearrangement joins TRBV20-1 to TRBJ1-5; tentative D call: TRBD1 (6 bases). This CDR3 has 13 amino acids. CDR1 and CDR2 (germline): DFQATT, SNEGSKA (reference sequence). V was clipped by 4 bases and J by 5 bases, with 12 bases between them. CDR3 bases: TGCAGTGCTACCCTAGGGGGGTATCAGCCCCAGCATTTT. It encodes CSATLGGYQPQHF.

The chain's CDR3 is CASSLSQGSSPLHF. The CDR3 region has the DNA TGTGCCAGCAGCCTCTCACAGGGGAGTTCACCCCTCCACTTT. The V and J genes are TRBV11-3 and TRBJ1-6; TRBD1 matches at 7 bases. The CDR3 is 14 residues long. J was trimmed by 9 bases and V by 5 bases; bases with no gene match: 7. Germline-derived CDR1 and CDR2 are SGHNT and YENEEA.

This clonotype came up a few times. This chain joins TRBV5-1 and TRBJ2-5, with 7 bases identical to TRBD2. Per the germline V gene, CDR1 is SGHRS and CDR2 is YFSETQ. J was trimmed by 4 bases and V by 1 base; bases with no gene match: 4. The CDR3 is 14 amino acids. CDR3 amino acids: CASSLPGRGETQYF. In DNA form, the CDR3 reads TGCGCCAGCAGCTTGCCGGGGAGGGGAGAGACCCAGTACTTC.

This clonotype was seen a handful of times. The chain recombines TRBV6-2 or TRBV6-3 with TRBJ1-4, with no clear D. V was cut by 4 bases and J by 0 bases, with 15 bases left in between. Germline values: CDR1 MNHEY, CDR2 SVGEGT. The CDR3 spans 17 residues. CDR3 in DNA: TGTGCCAGCAGTTCCTGGGTTGACGGTTCAACTAATGAAAAACTGTTTTTT. Translation: CASSSWVDGSTNEKLFF.

This clonotype has at least ten counts. The V call is TRBV12-3 or TRBV12-4, the J call TRBJ2-7, with TRBD2 as a possible D gene (5 bases). This CDR3 has 15 amino acids. Trimming took off 2 bases at V and 7 bases at J, with 18 bases between the two ends. This CDR3 is CASSLRSVAEGEQYF. In DNA, the CDR3 is TGTGCCAGCAGTTTACGTAGCGTTGCCGAGGGAGAGCAGTACTTC.

This chain uses TRBV7-9 with TRBJ2-2, with 9 bases matching TRBD2. Trimming at V came to 5 bases and at J to 13 bases, leaving 11 bases not matched to a gene. The germline CDR1 and CDR2 sequences are SEHNR and FQNEAQ (reference sequence). This CDR3 comprises 14 residues. The CDR3 reads CASSHGLAKGSLFF. Here the CDR3 DNA reads TGTGCCAGCAGCCACGGACTAGCGAAAGGATCGCTGTTTTTT.

There are many counts of this clonotype. J is TRBJ1-1 and V is TRBV7-2; TRBD1 aligns across 7 bases. CDR1 is SGHTA, CDR2 FQGNSA, per germline. The CDR3 is 13 residues long. Trimming cost V 4 bases and J 3 bases; bases outside gene matches: 2. In DNA form, the CDR3 reads TGTGCCAGCAGCTCCCAGGGGGACACTGAAGCTTTCTTT. Protein sequence: CASSSQGDTEAFF. The full variable domain, with the rest looked up from reference TRBV7-2 and TRBJ1-1, is GAGVSQSPSNKVTEKGKDVELRCDPISGHTALYWYRQSLGQGLEFLIYFQGNSAPDKSGLPSDRFSAERTGGSVSTLTIQRTQQEDSAVYLCASSSQGDTEAFFGQGTRLTVV.

Of note for this clonotype: A much larger clonotype is one base distant, so this may be a read error. The conserved phenylalanine or tryptophan is not found at the CDR3 terminus, so this likely reflects a read error. The chain uses TRBV11-3 and TRBJ1-1; unclear D gene. Germline V gives CDR1 SGHNT, CDR2 YENEEA. CDR3 size: 14 residues. V was trimmed by 4 bases and J by 0 bases, leaving 9 bases between them. Written as DNA, the CDR3 is TGTGCCAGCAGCTCCCGACTGATGAACACTGAAGCTTTCTTA. It yields the protein CASSSRLMNTEAFL.

This clonotype showed up many times. This sequence joins TRBV6-1 and TRBJ2-5, with TRBD2 matching over 7 bases. V lost 7 bases and J lost 2; bases outside the gene matches: 7. The germline CDR1 and CDR2 sequences are MNHNS and SASEGT. This CDR3 spans 14 amino acids. The CDR3 is CASISGGSQETQYF. The CDR3 coding sequence is TGTGCCAGCATCTCGGGAGGATCACAAGAGACCCAGTACTTC.

Ten or more counts support this clonotype. The chain carries TRBV15 and TRBJ1-1; tentatively, D is TRBD1 (6 bases). Germline V gene sequence: CDR1 LNHNV, CDR2 YYDKDF (reference sequence). V was clipped by 0 bases and J by 6 bases, with 17 bases between them. This CDR3 is built from 16 residues. CDR3 loop: CATSRDLSPGAAEAFF. For the CDR3, the DNA is TGTGCCACCAGCAGAGACCTCAGTCCAGGGGCGGCTGAAGCTTTCTTT.

This clonotype was seen at least ten times. This rearrangement joins TRBV29-1 to TRBJ2-5, with 7 bases identical to TRBD2. Germline CDR1 and CDR2: SQVTM and ANQGSEA. Trimming took 1 base from V and 1 from J; bases not matched to a gene: 3. This CDR3 has 14 amino acids. CDR3 sequence (DNA): TGCAGCGTTGAAGCGGGGGGTATCCAAGAGACCCAGTACTTC. It specifies CSVEAGGIQETQYF.

In its sample, this clonotype was seen many times. The CDR3 region is CATDLGGSGTEAFF. The CDR3, as DNA: TGTGCCACCGACCTTGGGGGATCGGGCACTGAAGCTTTCTTT. This chain joins TRBV24-1 and TRBJ1-1; TRBD1 is a possible D gene (5 bases). Germline V gene data show CDR1 as KGHDR and CDR2 as SFDVKD. Trimming took 9 bases from V and 4 from J, leaving 17 bases between them. The CDR3 extends over 14 amino acids.

This clonotype was observed at least ten times. V usage is TRBV15 and J usage is TRBJ2-5; tentative D call: TRBD2 (6 bases). Germline values: CDR1 LNHNV, CDR2 YYDKDF (reference sequence). This CDR3 comprises 18 residues. Trimming cost V 0 bases and J 7 bases, with 24 bases left between them. The CDR3 DNA follows: TGTGCCACCAGCAGAGATGAGTGGGTTCTAGCGCCCGGTGGGACCCAGTACTTC. This codes for CATSRDEWVLAPGGTQYF.

This clonotype was seen repeatedly, ten times or more. The chain links TRBV9 to TRBJ2-5, with 7 positions matching TRBD1. Losses at the gene ends were 3 bases for V and 2 bases for J; bases not matched to a gene: 10. The CDR3 contains 16 residues. Per germline, CDR1 SGDLS and CDR2 YYNGEE. The CDR3 DNA is TGTGCCAGCAGCGCCTCGTTGGGGACAGATCAAGAGACCCAGTACTTC. This translates into CASSASLGTDQETQYF.

Comments on this clonotype: At one boundary the junction diverges from the germline segment, which might be a read error. The chain carries TRBV11-3 and TRBJ2-2; TRBD1 is a possible D gene (6 bases). The CDR3 contains 15 residues. Germline CDR1 reads SGHNT; CDR2 reads YENEEA. CDR3 sequence (DNA): TGTGCCGGCAGCACTCGACAGGAAAACACCGGGGAGCTGTTTTTT. Its translation: CAGSTRQENTGELFF.

This clonotype occurred a few times. The junction does not match germline at one end; this may be a read error. V usage is TRBV28 and J usage is TRBJ2-5; no clear D. The germline gives CDR1 MDHEN, CDR2 SYDVKM. This CDR3 region has 13 residues. The CDR3 region has the DNA TGTGCCAGCAGTTTTCCGACCCAAGGGACCCAGTACTTC. Translation: CASSFPTQGTQYF.

This rearrangement joins TRBV6-5 to TRBJ2-7; D gene unclear. Germline V gene sequence: CDR1 MNHEY, CDR2 SVGAGI. The CDR3 runs to 9 residues. In nucleotides, the CDR3 is TGTGCCAGCAGTTACTCGTATGAGGTC. Encoded protein: CASSYSYEV.

Many counts were recorded for this clonotype. The chain has TRBV6-1 and TRBJ2-5; 8 bases agree with TRBD2. CDR1 is MNHNS, CDR2 SASEGT, per germline. J was trimmed by 2 bases and V by 8 bases; bases with no gene match: 10. The CDR3 loop spans 15 amino acids. The CDR3 nucleotides are TGTGCCAGCGGCCTAATTACTAGCGGTCAAGAGACCCAGTACTTC. It codes for CASGLITSGQETQYF.

The chain carries TRBV2 and TRBJ1-4; D call uncertain. The V end was cut by 7 bases, the J end by 6 bases, with 6 bases between. The germline V gene encodes CDR1 SNHLY and CDR2 FYNNEI. The CDR3 runs to 11 residues. The CDR3 reads CASTEYEKLFF. The CDR3 DNA is TGTGCCAGCACCGAATATGAAAAACTGTTTTTT.

This clonotype was counted only a few times. A read error is possible here, since a much larger clone lies one base away. DNA for the CDR3: TGTGCCAGCAGTCGCCTCAGGGGTCATCAAGAGGCCCAGTACTTC. Translating gives CASSRLRGHQEAQYF. The chain joins TRBV12-3 or TRBV12-4 to TRBJ2-5; a weak D match, TRBD1 (6 bases). The CDR3 is made up of 15 amino acids.

This clonotype was seen ten or more times. Compared with germline, one end of the junction differs, possibly owing to a read error. The rearrangement links TRBV28 to TRBJ1-5; possible D gene TRBD1, 5 bases. CDR1 is MDHEN and CDR2 is SYDVKM in the germline V gene. The CDR3 is 15 amino acids. CDR3 DNA: TGTGCCACCGTCGACTTGGGACGGACGAATCAGCCCCAGCACTTT. This codes for CATVDLGRTNQPQHF.